This TCR beta chain originates from a study of post-analysis software for immune sequencing data (dated by TCRdb to between 2014 and 2016). Turning to the overall study: The recorded disease courses included relapsing-remitting, secondary progressive and progressive-relapsing multiple sclerosis, and some patients had no subtype annotation. The patient repertoires were set against roughly eleven previously published healthy control repertoires from donors whose ages ranged from roughly 6 to 27 years. A subset of samples was prepared in parallel using single-end sample barcoding, then pooled and co-amplified after Illumina adapter ligation. Here is what the overall study found, with its caveats: The control group was slightly older than the multiple sclerosis patient group. Significantly higher frequencies in patients than in controls were found for roughly five TRBV segments, including TRBV5-6, TRBV5-1 and TRBV20-1. Significantly lower normalized Chao1 diversity was found in multiple sclerosis patients than in controls, suggesting substantial peripheral T-cell clonal expansion. Strong co-clustering of samples prepared in the same batch was shown by direct clustering with F measure, prompting a batch-effect correction.

For CDR1 and CDR2, the germline V gene (reference sequence) lists SEHNR and FQNEAQ. There are 15 amino acids in the CDR3, from cysteine to phenylalanine inclusive. Just CDR3 DNA is preserved here, 45 bases in frame from base 1. Trimming removed 0 bases from V and 6 bases from J; the gene matches leave 5 bases unexplained. To demonstrate the VDJtools post-analysis software, TCR beta repertoires were profiled from the peripheral blood of roughly 12 young patients with multiple sclerosis. The patients with multiple sclerosis were children and adolescents between roughly 6 and 16 years of age. Comments on this clonotype: Its recognized antigen is unknown. A much larger clone lies a single base off, so this may be a read error.

Library prep was done by PCR. TCRdb records Illumina HiSeq 2500 as the sequencer. To reduce PCR and sequencing biases, unique molecular identifiers were built into the TCR beta cDNA libraries. Approximately 500,000 cDNA molecules were obtained per 1 to 10 million input T cells, so each molecule approximated one T cell. The patient libraries were prepared and sequenced using the same protocol as the earlier healthy control dataset. Samples belonging to the same batch were prepared together, multiplexed and sequenced on a shared HiSeq lane. Turning to the authors' computational methods: Raw barcoded reads were processed with MIGEC, discarding single-read molecular identifier groups before consensus assembly and CDR3 extraction. VDJtools was used for post-analysis of the clonotype tables, and diversity was normalized by down-sampling every dataset to the size of the smallest sample. To correct batch-related cross-sample contamination, repertoire overlap clustering matched CDR3 amino acid sequences but not nucleotide sequences. The public reads were run again by TCRdb, first through fastp at Q25 and then through MiXCR, and only productive beta chains were kept. A single entry per CDR3 protein holds the most common genes and DNA from its merged rows. These V and J calls derive from TCRdb rather than the authors' analysis. This sample holds hundreds of thousands of distinct CDR3 sequences; 30% to 45% were observed only once. Around 4.7% of the sample is held by the ten biggest clonotypes.

This TCR was sampled from a girl under 18 with multiple sclerosis. The specimen was blood. The V and J genes are TRBV7-9 and TRBJ2-1, and TRBD2 aligns with 7 junction nucleotides. The CDR3: CASSLASGRCNEQFF. The nucleotide sequence reads as follows: TGTGCCAGCAGCTTAGCTAGCGGGCGCTGCAATGAGCAGTTCTTC.